This passage covers 22 T cell receptor beta chains from one sample sequenced in a study of beta chain features in type 1 diabetes. General study points: Patients with Type 1 diabetes showed moderately but significantly shorter TCRB CDR3s in all four CD4+ subsets.

Investigators reverse transcribed all isolated RNA, so they sequenced expressed TCRB transcripts. Sequenced by immunoSEQ multiplex PCR; TCRdb stores in-frame clones only, minus some. The profile shows roughly 340,000 clones, roughly an eighth of them singletons. For these TCRs, the target antigens are not known. What was sequenced was naive CD4+ T cells from blood. Receptors were obtained from a woman aged 18-35 years with type 1 diabetes.

The table lists this clone with many counts. V and J are TRBV23-1 and TRBJ2-1; 7 bases are shared with TRBD1. TRBV23-1 is flagged as an ORF with uncertain function. The CDR3 contains 11 residues. V gave up 6 bases and J gave up 14 bases; unmatched junction bases: 7. CDR3 in amino acids: CASSDRAVEFF. In DNA form, the CDR3 reads TGCGCCAGCAGCGACAGGGCAGTGGAGTTCTTC.

The chain joins TRBV5-4 to TRBJ1-2; the D is unclear. CDR1 and CDR2 (germline): SGHNT, YYREEE (reference sequence). The CDR3 is made up of 13 amino acids. V lost 0 bases and J 8 bases, leaving 11 bases between the germline ends. The CDR3 bases are TGTGCCAGCAGCTTGGTCCAGGATCACGGCTACACCTTC. This codes for CASSLVQDHGYTF. Variable domain in full (rest from reference TRBV5-4 and TRBJ1-2): ETGVTQSPTHLIKTRGQQVTLRCSSQSGHNTVSWYQQALGQGPQFIFQYYREEENGRGNFPPRFSGLQFPNYSSELNVNALELDDSALYLCASSLVQDHGYTFGSGTRLTVV.

The rearrangement links TRBV5-1 to TRBJ2-4; 10 bases fit TRBD2. Germline CDR1 is SGHRS and CDR2 is YFSETQ. Trimming at V came to 4 bases and at J to 5 bases, leaving 6 bases not matched to a gene. This CDR3 contains 15 residues. The DNA of the CDR3 is TGCGCCAGCAGCCGGTCTCTAGCGGGGGAAAACATTCAGTACTTC. It is translated as CASSRSLAGENIQYF.

V and J are TRBV9 and TRBJ2-1, with 8 bases matching TRBD2. J lost 7 bases, V lost 0 bases, and 9 bases had no gene match. The CDR3 sequence is 16 residues long. Germline V gene sequence: CDR1 SGDLS, CDR2 YYNGEE. CDR3 in amino acids: CASSVDQAGEYNEQFF. DNA of the CDR3: TGTGCCAGCAGCGTAGACCAAGCGGGGGAGTATAATGAGCAGTTCTTC.

The CDR3 bases are TGTGCCAGCAGCCCTAATCGACTAGCGGGGACCTCCGAGCAGTACTTC. Protein sequence: CASSPNRLAGTSEQYF. The chain recombines TRBV14 with TRBJ2-7; 11 positions agree with TRBD2. The CDR3 totals 16 residues. Germline CDR1 reads SGHDN; CDR2 reads FVKESK. Trimming cost V 4 bases and J 6 bases; bases outside gene matches: 11.

This clone was seen a handful of times. The rearrangement uses TRBV27 and TRBJ1-5, with TRBD1 identical over 7 bases. The V gene end was trimmed by 6 bases and the J gene end by 7 bases; junction bases not matched to a gene: 9. The CDR3 spans 14 residues. Germline V gene lookup returns CDR1 MNHEY and CDR2 SMNVEV (reference sequence). CDR3 coding DNA: TGTGCCAGCAGCTCAACAGGGGTTGGGCAGCCCCAGCATTTT. Translation gives CASSSTGVGQPQHF.

The V gene is TRBV7-9, the J gene TRBJ1-5; no definite D call. CDR3 length equals 14 residues. V was clipped by 2 bases and J by 0 bases, with 5 bases between them. CDR1 SEHNR and CDR2 FQNEAQ come from the germline V gene (reference sequence). The CDR3 region has the DNA TGTGCCAGCAGCTTATTCGGTAGCAATCAGCCCCAGCATTTT. This translates into CASSLFGSNQPQHF.

This clone was picked up a small number of times. V gene TRBV9 combines with J gene TRBJ1-6, with D possibly matching TRBD1 (6 bases). The CDR3 loop spans 16 amino acids. Trimming stripped 2 bases from V and 7 bases from J, with 16 bases between. Germline CDR1 SGDLS, CDR2 YYNGEE. The CDR3 here is CASSVGTTGPNSPLHF. Written as DNA, the CDR3 is TGTGCCAGCAGCGTGGGGACGACAGGTCCGAATTCACCCCTCCACTTT.

The chain combines TRBV29-1 with TRBJ2-5, with 7 bases aligning to TRBD2. The CDR3 consists of 14 residues. Germline CDR1 is SQVTM and CDR2 is ANQGSEA. Unmatched junction bases numbered 12, after V lost 7 bases and J lost 4 bases. The CDR3 nucleotides read TGCAGCGGTGGACGTACCTCTAGCGGAGAGACCCAGTACTTC. It translates to CSGGRTSSGETQYF.

This clone occurred a few times. The rearrangement links TRBV6-5 to TRBJ1-1; TRBD1 matches at 8 bases. The junction had 5 bases not matched to a gene; V was cut back by 2 bases and J by 6 bases. CDR3 length: 14 residues. Germline lookup yields CDR1 MNHEY and CDR2 SVGAGI. CDR3: CASSYPTGESEAFF. Written as DNA, the CDR3 is TGTGCCAGCAGTTACCCGACAGGGGAATCTGAAGCTTTCTTT.

This clone was picked up a small number of times. This chain links TRBV5-1 with TRBJ2-1, with TRBD2 matching 7 bases. The V segment lost 4 bases and the J segment 3 bases; nucleotides outside the gene matches: 4. In germline, CDR1 is SGHRS, CDR2 YFSETQ. This CDR3 contains 14 residues. The CDR3 coding sequence is TGCGCCAGCAGCACCGGGACTAACTACAATGAGCAGTTCTTC. It specifies CASSTGTNYNEQFF.

The table lists this clone with a few counts. The genes are TRBV23-1 and TRBJ1-5; the match to TRBD1 covers 7 bases. TRBV23-1 is reported as an ORF; its role is uncertain. The CDR3 totals 19 residues. Trimming took 7 bases from V and 5 from J; bases not matched to a gene: 23. The CDR3 nucleotides are TGCGCCAGCATCTGTGTTTTAGGACAGGTTACTTCTAAGGATCAGCCCCAGCATTTT. It translates to CASICVLGQVTSKDQPQHF.

This clone has a handful of counts. V gene TRBV29-1 combines with J gene TRBJ1-5; 7 bases are shared with TRBD1. J gave up 0 bases and V 4 bases, and 3 bases lay outside the gene matches. CDR1 is SQVTM, CDR2 ANQGSEA, per germline. The length of the CDR3 is 14 residues. CDR3 DNA: TGCAGCGTTGGGACAGGAAATAGCAATCAGCCCCAGCATTTT. The encoded protein is CSVGTGNSNQPQHF.

This clone was observed a handful of times. The chain has TRBV11-2 and TRBJ2-7; 8 bases line up with TRBD2. Per the germline V gene, CDR1 is SGHAT and CDR2 is FQNNGV. V gave up 5 bases and J gave up 6 bases; unmatched junction bases: 15. The CDR3 is made up of 16 amino acids. Here the CDR3 reads CASSILSGTSVFEQYF. CDR3 DNA: TGTGCCAGCAGCATCCTAAGCGGGACTAGTGTCTTCGAGCAGTACTTC.

V usage is TRBV5-1 and J usage is TRBJ2-5; D gene uncertain. The CDR3 sequence is 12 residues long. From germline, CDR1 is SGHRS and CDR2 YFSETQ. Trimming stripped 4 bases from V and 2 bases from J, with 6 bases between. DNA for the CDR3: TGCGCCAGCAGCCCCAATCAAGAGACCCAGTACTTC. Encoded protein: CASSPNQETQYF.

Only a few counts were recorded for this clone. V gene TRBV15 combines with J gene TRBJ2-3, with TRBD1 identical over 8 bases. CDR1 is LNHNV and CDR2 is YYDKDF in the germline V gene (reference sequence). Trimming removed 0 bases from V and 4 bases from J; junction bases left unmatched: 6. The CDR3 runs 16 residues. The DNA for the CDR3 is TGTGCCACCAGCAGAGACCTGACAGGGGCGGCAGATACGCAGTATTTT. Translation gives CATSRDLTGAADTQYF.

The chain is built from TRBV18 and TRBJ1-3, with a weak D call TRBD1 (5 bases). The germline V gene encodes CDR1 KGHSH and CDR2 LQKENI. CDR3 size: 16 residues. V was cut by 4 bases and J by 0 bases, with 13 bases left in between. The CDR3 is CASSRVDSASGNTIYF. In DNA, the CDR3 is TGTGCCAGCTCACGCGTCGACAGCGCCTCTGGAAACACCATATATTTT.

This clone has a handful of counts. This chain joins TRBV7-8 and TRBJ2-5, with a weak D call TRBD2 (5 bases). Germline values: CDR1 SGHVS, CDR2 FQNEAQ. The CDR3 consists of 13 residues. Trimming left V 3 bases short and J 9 bases short, with 14 bases between. CDR3 amino acids: CASSFPGGRPQYF. The CDR3 DNA follows: TGTGCCAGCAGCTTTCCAGGAGGAAGACCCCAGTACTTC.

This chain uses TRBV5-4 with TRBJ2-7; a weak D match, TRBD2 (7 bases). V was clipped by 4 bases and J by 5 bases, with 16 bases between them. Germline loops: CDR1 SGHNT, CDR2 YYREEE (reference sequence). The CDR3 loop spans 14 amino acids. CDR3 in DNA: TGTGCCAGCAGCCCCCAGGGCGGGGGCCACGAGCAGTACTTC. The encoded protein is CASSPQGGGHEQYF.

The table lists this clone with a few counts. The rearrangement links TRBV7-2 to TRBJ1-2, with 9 bases matching TRBD1. V gave up 5 bases and J gave up 2 bases; unmatched junction bases: 6. Germline lookup yields CDR1 SGHTA and CDR2 FQGNSA. This CDR3 is 15 amino acids long. This CDR3 reads CASSPRDRVNYGYTF. The CDR3 coding sequence is TGTGCCAGCAGCCCTAGGGACAGGGTAAACTATGGCTACACCTTC.

This clone showed up just a few times. V and J are TRBV7-3 and TRBJ2-5; unclear D gene. The CDR3 is 13 residues long. Trimming took off 5 bases at V and 2 bases at J, with 9 bases between the two ends. Germline assignment: CDR1 SGHTA and CDR2 FQGTGA. CDR3 sequence (DNA): TGTGCCAGCAGCGTACAAAATCAAGAGACCCAGTACTTC. As protein: CASSVQNQETQYF.

This clone was counted only a few times. The chain links TRBV5-4 to TRBJ1-4; D gene uncertain. Trimming shortened V by 4 bases and J by 8 bases, and 12 bases separated the two germline ends. This CDR3 has 13 residues. Looked up from germline, CDR1 is SGHNT and CDR2 is YYREEE (reference sequence). CDR3 residues: CASSNAGWEKLFF. As DNA, the CDR3 is TGTGCCAGCAGCAACGCCGGGTGGGAAAAACTGTTTTTT.